This T cell receptor (beta chain) is from a study of T cells in localized non-small cell lung cancer. Overall study results and limits: Paired adjacent lung recovered a median about 60 of the top 100 tumor clones.

Trimming at V came to 3 bases and at J to 4 bases, leaving 19 bases not matched to a gene. Germline CDR1 reads SGHDT; CDR2 reads YYEEEE. CDR3 length: 18 residues. Of note for this clone: Antigen unknown.

Sequenced by immunoSEQ multiplex PCR; TCRdb stores in-frame clones only, minus some. This table holds 40,000 to 60,000 clones, 81% found once. The sample was peripheral blood mononuclear cells, taken before any cancer treatment. This clonotype was obtained from a man between 35 and 75 years old with stage III lung adenocarcinoma. The chain joins TRBV5-6 to TRBJ2-7; 7 bases line up with TRBD1. The CDR3 loop reads CASSYFIGQAALSYEQYF. The CDR3 bases are TGTGCCAGCAGCTATTTTATCGGACAGGCCGCGCTTTCGTACGAGCAGTACTTC.